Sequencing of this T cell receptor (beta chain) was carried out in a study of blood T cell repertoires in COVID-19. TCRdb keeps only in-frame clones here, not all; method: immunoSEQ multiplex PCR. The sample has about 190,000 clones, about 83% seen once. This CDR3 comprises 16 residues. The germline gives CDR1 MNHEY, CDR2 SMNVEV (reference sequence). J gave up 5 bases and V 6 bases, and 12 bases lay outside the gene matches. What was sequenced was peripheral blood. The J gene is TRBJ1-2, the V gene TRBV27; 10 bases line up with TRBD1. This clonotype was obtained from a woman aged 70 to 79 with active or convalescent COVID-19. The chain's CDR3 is CASSKGGTGVGYGYTF. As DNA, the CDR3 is TGTGCCAGCAGCAAGGGTGGGACAGGGGTTGGTTATGGCTACACCTTC.